Below are 19 T cell receptor beta chains sequenced from a single sample in a study of CD8+ T cells in alopecia areata. Extraction of RNA preceded its reverse transcription into cDNA, which served as the sequencing template. TCRdb's table, derived via immunoSEQ multiplex PCR, lists solely in-frame clones and lacks some. The sample holds 95,000 to 120,000 clones, 55% to 60% seen once. Treatment specified: oral pan-JAK inhibitor, 5-10 mg twice daily. Specimen: CD4+ T cells sorted from blood, collected at week 24, from a patient treated with tofacitinib. The receptors stem from a human donor with alopecia areata.

This chain links TRBV15 with TRBJ1-1, with a possible D match to TRBD1 (6 bases). The CDR3 has 14 residues. Trimming pared 8 bases from V and 4 bases from J, leaving 17 bases between. Germline CDR1 reads LNHNV; CDR2 reads YYDKDF (reference sequence). As DNA, the CDR3 is TGTGCCACCTCTTCCACTACAGGGTCCACTGAAGCTTTCTTT. Residues: CATSSTTGSTEAFF.

The chain carries TRBV27 and TRBJ2-7, with 7 bases that match TRBD1. The ends lost 6 bases at V and 1 base at J; junction bases unmatched: 12. The CDR3 has 16 residues. From germline, CDR1 is MNHEY and CDR2 SMNVEV (reference sequence). This chain's CDR3 is CASSKNDRAGSYEQYF. The CDR3 nucleotides are TGTGCCAGCAGCAAAAATGACAGGGCCGGATCCTACGAGCAGTACTTC.

By share, this clone ranks as medium-sized. The same CDR3 also results from other DNA sequences found in this sample. The chain joins TRBV7-9 to TRBJ1-5; 7 nucleotides align to TRBD1. V was clipped by 1 base and J by 7 bases; unmatched bases: 4. Germline CDR1 SEHNR, CDR2 FQNEAQ (reference sequence). The CDR3 has 14 residues. CDR3: CASSLGQGGQPQHF. The DNA of the CDR3 is TGTGCCAGCAGCTTAGGACAGGGCGGCCAGCCCCAGCATTTT.

The rearrangement uses TRBV7-2 and TRBJ1-2; D is ambiguous. Per the germline V gene, CDR1 is SGHTA and CDR2 is FQGNSA. Trimming shortened V by 2 bases and J by 2 bases, and 0 bases separated the two germline ends. This CDR3 comprises 11 residues. CDR3 DNA: TGTGCCAGCAGCTTAAACTATGGCTACACCTTC. It specifies CASSLNYGYTF.

The chain carries TRBV2 and TRBJ2-1; D might be TRBD1 (6 bases). The V and J ends lost 6 bases and 4 bases respectively, with 13 bases between them. Germline loops: CDR1 SNHLY, CDR2 FYNNEI. The CDR3 is 14 residues long. Written as DNA, the CDR3 is TGTGCCAGCAGCCTTCGGGACAATTACAATGAGCAGTTCTTC. Translated, it gives CASSLRDNYNEQFF. Supplemented by reference TRBV2 and TRBJ2-1, the full variable domain reads EPEVTQTPSHQVTQMGQEVILRCVPISNHLYFYWYRQILGQKVEFLVSFYNNEISEKSEIFDDQFSVERPDGSNFTLKIRSTKLEDSAMYFCASSLRDNYNEQFFGPGTRLTVL.

The chain couples TRBV30 to TRBJ2-5, with a possible D match to TRBD2 (6 bases). From germline, CDR1 is GTSNPN and CDR2 SVGIG (reference sequence). The V end lost 4 bases, the J end lost 5 bases, and 17 bases lay between the germline ends. The CDR3 loop spans 14 amino acids. CDR3: CAWNPLGGRETQYF. CDR3 bases: TGTGCCTGGAACCCCTTGGGGGGTAGGGAGACCCAGTACTTC.

The sample holds a few counts of this clone. The V call is TRBV4-1, the J call TRBJ2-5, with TRBD2 identical over 8 bases. The CDR3 runs to 15 residues. Germline values: CDR1 MGHRA, CDR2 YSYEKL. V was pared by 4 bases and J by 5 bases, with 9 bases of the junction left unmatched. The CDR3 protein is CASSRGGTPRETQYF. CDR3 sequence (DNA): TGCGCCAGCAGCCGCGGGGGGACCCCCCGGGAGACCCAGTACTTC.

The rearrangement joins TRBV2 to TRBJ1-1; D is undetermined. This CDR3 has 13 amino acids. In germline, CDR1 is SNHLY, CDR2 FYNNEI. Trimming removed 6 bases from V and 2 bases from J, with 10 bases in between. The CDR3 here is CASSFNPNTEAFF. CDR3 in DNA: TGTGCCAGCAGCTTTAATCCTAACACTGAAGCTTTCTTT.

The chain links TRBV2 to TRBJ1-2, with D unclear. V lost 2 bases, J lost 5 bases, and 9 bases lay in between. This CDR3 spans 13 amino acids. Germline-derived CDR1 and CDR2 are SNHLY and FYNNEI. The CDR3, as DNA: TGTGCCAGCAGTGAACACCGCACTTATGGCTACACCTTC. The encoded protein is CASSEHRTYGYTF.

The chain links TRBV11-2 to TRBJ1-4; tentatively, D is TRBD1 (6 bases). Per germline, CDR1 SGHAT and CDR2 FQNNGV. V gave up 5 bases and J gave up 7 bases, with 20 bases separating them. The CDR3 loop spans 16 amino acids. CDR3 bases: TGTGCCAGCAGCCCCACGCTTACTAGGGGGGCTGAAAAACTGTTTTTT. Protein: CASSPTLTRGAEKLFF.

This clone was found a few times. This chain joins TRBV5-1 and TRBJ2-5; D gene unclear. Per germline, CDR1 SGHRS and CDR2 YFSETQ. Trimming shortened V by 0 bases and J by 1 base, and 10 bases separated the two germline ends. The CDR3 totals 15 residues. CDR3 bases: TGCGCCAGCAGCTTGGGTGGGAACGTCCAAGAGACCCAGTACTTC. As protein: CASSLGGNVQETQYF.

The sample holds a few counts of this clone. In nucleotides, the CDR3 is TGCGCCGTCCGGTCGGTTACCAACACTGAAGCTTTCTTT. Its translation: CAVRSVTNTEAFF. This rearrangement joins TRBV10-2 to TRBJ1-1; D is unclear. The CDR3 totals 13 residues. With 11 bases removed from V and 2 bases from J, the gap between germline ends came to 15 bases. Germline loops: CDR1 WSHSY, CDR2 SAAADI.

This rearrangement joins TRBV25-1 to TRBJ2-5; D possibly matches TRBD1 or TRBD2 (6 bases each). Per germline, CDR1 MGHDK and CDR2 SYGVNS. V was cut by 6 bases and J by 6 bases, with 23 bases left in between. The CDR3 runs 16 residues. For the CDR3, the DNA is TGTGCCAGCAGACTACGACGGGGGCAAAGGCAACAGACCCAGTACTTC. It specifies CASRLRRGQRQQTQYF. Full variable domain (rest looked up from reference TRBV25-1 and TRBJ2-5): EADIYQTPRYLVIGTGKKITLECSQTMGHDKMYWYQQDPGMELHLIHYSYGVNSTEKGDLSSESTVSRIRTEHFPLTLESARPSHTSQYLCASRLRRGQRQQTQYFGPGTRLLVL.

This clone has just a few counts. The V and J genes are TRBV29-1 and TRBJ1-5; TRBD1 agrees at 7 bases. V was clipped by 7 bases and J by 7 bases; unmatched bases: 7. The CDR3 has 12 amino acids. Germline V lookup: CDR1 SQVTM, CDR2 ANQGSEA. CDR3 residues: CSAKQGNQPQHF. For the CDR3, the DNA is TGCAGCGCAAAACAGGGGAACCAGCCCCAGCATTTT.

This clone occurred a few times. The V gene is TRBV7-2, the J gene TRBJ2-3; D is uncertain. Germline V gene sequence: CDR1 SGHTA, CDR2 FQGNSA. The CDR3 is 13 amino acids. Between the trimmed V and J ends, which lost 5 bases and 2 bases, there was a span of 8 bases. The CDR3 protein is CASSPRATDTQYF. The CDR3 nucleotides are TGTGCCAGCAGCCCCCGTGCCACAGATACGCAGTATTTT. Supplemented by reference TRBV7-2 and TRBJ2-3, the full variable domain reads GAGVSQSPSNKVTEKGKDVELRCDPISGHTALYWYRQSLGQGLEFLIYFQGNSAPDKSGLPSDRFSAERTGGSVSTLTIQRTQQEDSAVYLCASSPRATDTQYFGPGTRLTVL.

The CDR3 region is CASRDTFTDTQYF. CDR3 coding DNA: TGTGCCAGTAGGGACACATTTACAGATACGCAGTATTTT. The V and J genes are TRBV19 and TRBJ2-3, with D perhaps TRBD1 (5 bases). V dropped 6 bases and J dropped 3 bases, with 10 bases sitting between them. The germline CDR1 and CDR2 sequences are LNHDA and SQIVND (reference sequence). This CDR3 is built from 13 residues.

J is TRBJ2-7 and V is TRBV18, with 8 bases lining up with TRBD1. CDR3 length equals 14 residues. Germline V gives CDR1 KGHSH, CDR2 LQKENI. The ends lost 3 bases at V and 1 base at J; junction bases unmatched: 2. CDR3 coding DNA: TGTGCCAGCTCACCCCGGGACAGGTCCTACGAGCAGTACTTC. This codes for CASSPRDRSYEQYF. Using reference TRBV18 and TRBJ2-7 for the parts outside the CDR3, the full variable domain is NAGVMQNPRHLVRRRGQEARLRCSPMKGHSHVYWYRQLPEEGLKFMVYLQKENIIDESGMPKERFSAEFPKEGPSILRIQQVVRGDSAAYFCASSPRDRSYEQYFGPGTRLTVT.

The chain recombines TRBV7-2 with TRBJ2-5; no clear D gene. Germline loops: CDR1 SGHTA, CDR2 FQGNSA. The CDR3 totals 12 residues. V gave up 0 bases and J gave up 5 bases, with 4 bases separating them. This CDR3 reads CASSLAGETQYF. The DNA for the CDR3 is TGTGCCAGCAGCTTAGCGGGCGAGACCCAGTACTTC.

The chain has TRBV27 and TRBJ1-4, with TRBD1 matching over 7 bases. This CDR3 has 16 amino acids. In germline, CDR1 is MNHEY, CDR2 SMNVEV (reference sequence). J gave up 3 bases and V 4 bases, and 8 bases lay outside the gene matches. CDR3 in DNA: TGTGCCAGCAGTTACCGACGACAGGGACCTAATGAAAAACTGTTTTTT. As protein: CASSYRRQGPNEKLFF.